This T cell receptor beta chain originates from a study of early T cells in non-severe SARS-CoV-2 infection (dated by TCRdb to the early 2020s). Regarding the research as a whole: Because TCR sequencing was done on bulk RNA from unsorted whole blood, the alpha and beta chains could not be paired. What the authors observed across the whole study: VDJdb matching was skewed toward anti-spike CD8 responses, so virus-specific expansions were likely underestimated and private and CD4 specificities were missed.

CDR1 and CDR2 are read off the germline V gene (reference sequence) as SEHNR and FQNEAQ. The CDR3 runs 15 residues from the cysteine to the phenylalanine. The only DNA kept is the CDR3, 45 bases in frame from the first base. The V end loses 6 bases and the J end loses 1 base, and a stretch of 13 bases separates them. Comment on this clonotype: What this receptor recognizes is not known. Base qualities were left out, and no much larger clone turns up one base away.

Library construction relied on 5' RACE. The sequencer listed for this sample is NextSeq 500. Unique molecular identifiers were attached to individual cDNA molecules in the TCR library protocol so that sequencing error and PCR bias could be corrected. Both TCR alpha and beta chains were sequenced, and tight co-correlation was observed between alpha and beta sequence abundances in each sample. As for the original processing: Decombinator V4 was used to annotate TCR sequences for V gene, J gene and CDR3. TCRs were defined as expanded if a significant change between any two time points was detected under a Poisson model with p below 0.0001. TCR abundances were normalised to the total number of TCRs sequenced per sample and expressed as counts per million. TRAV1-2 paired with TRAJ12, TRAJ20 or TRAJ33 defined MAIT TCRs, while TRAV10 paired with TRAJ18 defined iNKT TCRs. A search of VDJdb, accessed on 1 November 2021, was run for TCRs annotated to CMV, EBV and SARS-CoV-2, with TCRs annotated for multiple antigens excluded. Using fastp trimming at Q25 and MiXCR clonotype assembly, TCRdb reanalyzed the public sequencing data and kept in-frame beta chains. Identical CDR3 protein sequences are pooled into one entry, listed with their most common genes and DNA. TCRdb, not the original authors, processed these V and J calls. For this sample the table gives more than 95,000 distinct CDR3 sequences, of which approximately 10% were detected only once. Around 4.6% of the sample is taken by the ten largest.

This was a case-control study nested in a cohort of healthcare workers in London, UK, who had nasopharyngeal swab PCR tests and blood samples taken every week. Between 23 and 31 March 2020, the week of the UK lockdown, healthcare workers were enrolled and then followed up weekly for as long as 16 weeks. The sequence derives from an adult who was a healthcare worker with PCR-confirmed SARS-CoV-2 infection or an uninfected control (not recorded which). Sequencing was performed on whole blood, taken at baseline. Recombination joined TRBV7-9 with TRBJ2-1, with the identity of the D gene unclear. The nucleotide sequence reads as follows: TGTGCCAGCAGTTCAAGGGTGGTATCCTACAATGAGCAGTTCTTC. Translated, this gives CASSSRVVSYNEQFF. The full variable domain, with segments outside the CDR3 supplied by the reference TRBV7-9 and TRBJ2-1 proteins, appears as DTGVSQNPRHKITKRGQNVTFRCDPISEHNRLYWYRQTLGQGPEFLTYFQNEAQLEKSRLLSDRFSAERPKGSFSTLEIQRTEQGDSAMYLCASSSRVVSYNEQFFGPGTRLTVL.